This T cell receptor beta chain came from a study of blood T cell repertoires in COVID-19. Looking at the study overall: COVID-19 samples, acute and convalescent, were from the United States, Italy and Spain. T cells, B-cell-depleted T cells, or PBMCs provided the cDNA or gDNA that served as material.

CDR1 is SGHTA, CDR2 FQGNSA, per germline. Trimming took 1 base from V and 2 from J; bases not matched to a gene: 3. There are 15 residues in the CDR3. Authors' methods: Reference gene primer amplification yielded estimated nucleated cell counts. Sequenced by immunoSEQ multiplex PCR; TCRdb stores in-frame clones only, minus some. V, J and clone size reflect that table, while D and trimming were determined from the DNA. The profile shows about 150,000 clones, 65% to 90% of them singletons. J is TRBJ2-7 and V is TRBV7-2; TRBD2 agrees at 9 bases. The sequenced sample was peripheral blood. The sequence derives from a man between 65 and 79 years old with acute or convalescent COVID-19. The CDR3 here is CASSLEGLATYEQYF. In nucleotides, the CDR3 is TGTGCCAGCAGCTTAGAGGGACTAGCCACCTACGAGCAGTACTTC.